The 10 T cell receptor beta chains reported below all come from one sample, sequenced in a study of T cell repertoires in cytomegalovirus infection. TCRdb itself ran the reads through MiXCR, one entry per CDR3 protein. The sample contains around 500,000 distinct CDR3 sequences, about 44% of which appear only once. These receptors' targets are unknown. The sequencing used cultured PBMCs, collected from culture after CMV antigen stimulation. These receptors were obtained from a human donor in good health (CMV status not recorded). Some clones in this sample may be carry-over from other donors' samples.

The sample holds a few counts of this clonotype. The chain has TRBV7-8 and TRBJ2-5; 9 bases match TRBD2. CDR3 length: 16 residues. The junction had 9 bases not matched to a gene; V was cut back by 5 bases and J by 2 bases. Germline CDR1 SGHVS, CDR2 FQNEAQ. DNA of the CDR3: TGTGCCAGCAGCCCGTCGGGTACTAGCGGGCAAGAGACCCAGTACTTC. Translation: CASSPSGTSGQETQYF.

The chain joins TRBV12-3 or TRBV12-4 to TRBJ2-2, with D unresolved. Trimming removed 1 base at V and 5 bases at J, with 8 bases between. This CDR3 is 14 amino acids long. The DNA of the CDR3 is TGTGCCAGCAGTTTAGGCGCGGTTACCGGGGAGCTGTTTTTT. Its translation is CASSLGAVTGELFF.

This clonotype has just a few counts. The chain uses TRBV12-3 or TRBV12-4 and TRBJ2-5, with 8 bases lining up with TRBD2. The V gene end was trimmed by 7 bases and the J gene end by 5 bases; junction bases not matched to a gene: 12. The CDR3 is made up of 15 amino acids. The CDR3 bases are TGTGCCAGCACCAAGTTCGGAAGCGGGGGTGAGACCCAGTACTTC. Translating gives CASTKFGSGGETQYF.

Concerning this clonotype itself: One junction end does not reproduce the germline sequence, and a read error may be involved. As DNA, the CDR3 is TGTGCCAGCAGCTCGGGGGGGACAGTAACCTACAATCAGCAGTTCTTC. As protein: CASSSGGTVTYNQQFF. The V and J genes are TRBV7-2 and TRBJ2-1, with a possible D match to TRBD2 (8 bases). CDR3 length: 16 amino acids. Germline V gene sequence: CDR1 SGHTA, CDR2 FQGNSA.

This clonotype was recorded at least ten times. J is TRBJ2-7 and V is TRBV7-8; 8 bases agree with TRBD2. Germline V gene data show CDR1 as SGHVS and CDR2 as FQNEAQ. V dropped 5 bases and J dropped 0; count of bases not matched to a gene: 6. CDR3 size: 15 residues. CDR3 nucleotide sequence: TGTGCCAGCAGCCGGCTAGCGGGCTCCTCCTACGAGCAGTACTTC. It codes for CASSRLAGSSYEQYF.

A few counts support this clonotype. The rearrangement uses TRBV28 and TRBJ2-7; possibly TRBD1 for D (6 bases). CDR1 and CDR2 from the germline V gene are MDHEN and SYDVKM. Deletions cut 4 bases from V and 5 bases from J, with 12 bases between. The CDR3 consists of 13 residues. CDR3 DNA: TGTGCCAGCAGTTCAAGAGAGGGGGACGAGCAGTACTTC. Translation gives CASSSREGDEQYF.

V gene TRBV6-1 combines with J gene TRBJ1-5, with D possibly TRBD1 on 5 matching bases. Germline CDR1 reads MNHNS; CDR2 reads SASEGT. This CDR3 spans 13 amino acids. The ends were cut back, 6 bases at V and 0 bases at J, with 6 bases in the middle. CDR3 in DNA: TGTGCCAGCAGGACAGCTAGCAATCAGCCCCAGCATTTT. Amino acid sequence: CASRTASNQPQHF.

V usage is TRBV25-1 and J usage is TRBJ2-7; no firm D call. The germline V gene encodes CDR1 MGHDK and CDR2 SYGVNS. The ends were cut back, 11 bases at V and 11 bases at J, with 19 bases in the middle. This CDR3 has 11 residues. The CDR3 DNA is TGTGCCCAAATCCGAGACTCCTGTAAGTACTTC. Translating it yields CAQIRDSCKYF.

This clonotype was counted only a few times. This sequence joins TRBV6-5 and TRBJ2-3; D call uncertain. Trimming took off 7 bases at V and 4 bases at J, with 18 bases between the two ends. Germline CDR1 reads MNHEY; CDR2 reads SVGAGI. The CDR3 extends over 15 amino acids. CDR3 protein: CASNPRSGLADTQYF. The CDR3 DNA follows: TGTGCCAGCAACCCGAGGTCTGGATTGGCAGATACGCAGTATTTT.

This rearrangement joins TRBV11-1 to TRBJ2-7, with D maybe TRBD2 (6 bases). The CDR3 length is 14 residues. Germline lookup yields CDR1 SGHAT and CDR2 FQDESV (reference sequence). Trimming stripped 6 bases from V and 6 bases from J, with 18 bases between. The CDR3 DNA is TGTGCCAGCAGATACCGGGACTCACTCGGCGAGCAGTACTTC. This codes for CASRYRDSLGEQYF.